The T cell receptor beta chain described here comes from a study of cytomegalovirus exposure and HLA in healthy donors. Study outcomes and limitations: A missense DCLRE1C variant was associated with V- and J-gene trimming of TCR beta chains in a later analysis, and an independent cohort replicated the association.

On this clone: Its matching antigen is unknown.

When sampled, the donors appeared nominally healthy, though they likely had unrecorded immune exposures. The CDR3 contains 14 residues. Germline CDR1 reads SGHRS; CDR2 reads YFSETQ. The ends lost 4 bases at V and 5 bases at J; junction bases unmatched: 9. Primers for the PCR totalled 60 Vbeta and 13 Jbeta. In the original workflow: An analysis that came later counted approximately 76 million unique TCR beta chains, approximately 10 million shared. Produced via immunoSEQ multiplex PCR; TCRdb's table is partial and in-frame only. The V and J calls and clone size come from that table; D and trimming were worked out from the DNA. The sample lists about 95,000 clones, 60% to 80% occurring once.

The sequenced sample was PBMCs. This chain joins TRBV5-1 and TRBJ2-7; 7 nucleotides line up with TRBD1. The sequence was obtained from a man aged 55-75 years in good health and CMV-seronegative. The CDR3 is CASSLGTADHEQYF. The CDR3, as DNA: TGCGCCAGCAGCCTGGGGACAGCGGACCACGAGCAGTACTTC.